This is a list of T cell receptor beta chains from one sample in a study of a mutant IDH1 vaccine in newly diagnosed glioma. The method was immunoSEQ multiplex PCR; TCRdb's version includes in-frame clones alone and lacks a portion of them. The table has 40,000 to 65,000 clones, around 78% seen once. Which antigens these TCRs recognize remains unknown. The material was PBMCs, obtained from a glioma patient whose treatment included an IDH1 peptide vaccine. All receptors come from a woman aged 35 to 49 with glioma. The CDR3 runs from the conserved cysteine through the conserved F or W. The D gene is left open where the match is weak. Only some rows state a clone size, as once, few, many or a class for expanded clones.

TRBJ1-1,TRBV10-1,15,few,NA,CASSVYGLGGTEAFF,TGCGCCAGCAGTGTTTATGGACTGGGGGGGACTGAAGCTTTCTTT
TRBJ1-3,TRBV30,15,few,TRBD1,CAWSRDSGSGNTIYF,TGTGCCTGGAGTCGGGACAGTGGCTCTGGAAACACCATATATTTT
TRBJ2-2,TRBV27,15,once,TRBD2,CASTSGGANTGELFF,TGTGCCAGCACCAGCGGGGGGGCAAACACCGGGGAGCTGTTTTTT
TRBJ2-3,TRBV5-1,16,once,NA,CASSLSPTRGTDTQYF,TGCGCCAGCAGCTTGTCCCCGACTAGGGGCACAGATACGCAGTATTTT
TRBJ2-7,TRBV2,14,NA,NA,CASRRDSRLSEQYF,TGTGCCAGCAGGCGGGACTCTCGGCTGTCCGAGCAGTACTTC
TRBJ2-3,TRBV6-1,14,NA,TRBD2,CASSPSGGKDTQYF,TGTGCCAGCAGCCCTAGCGGGGGGAAAGATACGCAGTATTTT
TRBJ1-1,TRBV19,11,NA,NA,CASLGGVEAFF,TGTGCCAGCCTTGGGGGGGTTGAAGCTTTCTTT
TRBJ2-2,TRBV13,16,once,TRBD2,CASSFGLAGDVGELFF,TGTGCCAGCAGCTTTGGTCTAGCGGGGGACGTCGGGGAGCTGTTTTTT
TRBJ2-7,TRBV4-1,15,NA,TRBD1,CASSQGRTGRYEQYF,TGCGCCAGCAGCCAGGGTCGGACAGGGAGGTACGAGCAGTACTTC
TRBJ1-2,TRBV6-1,13,few,NA,CASSEGPESGYTF,TGTGCCAGCAGTGAGGGGCCGGAGAGTGGCTACACCTTC
TRBJ1-4,TRBV30,12,NA,NA,CAWSVRDRKLFF,TGTGCCTGGAGTGTACGTGACAGAAAACTGTTTTTT
TRBJ2-7,TRBV7-2,11,NA,NA,CASSSIYEQYF,TGTGCCAGCAGCTCAATCTACGAGCAGTACTTC
TRBJ1-4,TRBV5-6,15,few,TRBD1,CASSWGQGIGEKLFF,TGTGCCAGCAGCTGGGGACAGGGGATAGGAGAAAAACTGTTTTTT
TRBJ2-2,TRBV14,14,NA,NA,CASSYFDKAGELFF,TGTGCCAGCAGCTACTTTGACAAGGCCGGGGAGCTGTTTTTT
TRBJ2-1,TRBV9,16,NA,NA,CASSVPGRGSYNEQFF,TGTGCCAGCAGCGTCCCCGGTCGGGGATCTTACAATGAGCAGTTCTTC
TRBJ1-1,TRBV19,13,NA,NA,CASSIKGDTEAFF,TGTGCCAGTAGTATAAAGGGGGACACTGAAGCTTTCTTT
TRBJ2-7,TRBV30,14,NA,NA,CAWNPTSSRYEQYF,TGTGCCTGGAACCCGACATCTAGCCGATACGAGCAGTACTTC
TRBJ1-5,TRBV30,16,NA,NA,CAWSAFGQILQGPQHF,TGTGCCTGGAGTGCTTTCGGACAGATCCTCCAAGGGCCCCAGCATTTT
TRBJ2-7,TRBV9,14,NA,NA,CASSTGTATYEQYF,TGTGCCAGCAGCACCGGGACTGCTACCTACGAGCAGTACTTC
TRBJ1-1,TRBV29-1,10,NA,NA,CSGKNTEAFF,TGCAGCGGCAAGAACACTGAAGCTTTCTTT
TRBJ1-2,TRBV2,14,NA,NA,CASSGNRLNYGYTF,TGTGCCAGCAGTGGAAACAGATTAAACTATGGCTACACCTTC
TRBJ2-1,TRBV25-1,15,NA,TRBD1,CASSDPDRGHNEQFF,TGTGCCAGCAGTGACCCGGACAGGGGACACAATGAGCAGTTCTTC
TRBJ1-3,TRBV18,15,NA,NA,CASSPTQHSGNTIYF,TGTGCCAGCTCACCTACACAGCACTCTGGAAACACCATATATTTT
TRBJ2-1,TRBV9,17,NA,NA,CASSPYGTLSSYNEQFF,TGTGCCAGCAGCCCTTACGGGACCCTCAGCTCCTACAATGAGCAGTTCTTC
TRBJ1-2,TRBV7-9,15,NA,NA,CASSLGEANTYGYTF,TGTGCCAGCAGCTTAGGGGAGGCTAACACCTATGGCTACACCTTC
TRBJ1-5,TRBV25-1,14,few,NA,CASILKANNQPQHF,TGTGCCAGCATCCTAAAGGCCAACAATCAGCCCCAGCATTTT
TRBJ2-1,TRBV7-9,15,NA,TRBD2,CASRQTSGGANEQFF,TGTGCCAGCAGACAAACTAGCGGGGGGGCAAATGAGCAGTTCTTC
TRBJ2-5,TRBV15,14,NA,TRBD1,CASCRGRTQETQYF,TGTGCCAGCTGCAGGGGGCGCACGCAAGAGACCCAGTACTTC
TRBJ2-1,TRBV27,13,few,NA,CASKLDAGGEQFF,TGTGCCAGCAAACTGGACGCTGGGGGGGAGCAGTTCTTC
TRBJ2-6,TRBV19,13,NA,NA,CASSRAGANVLTF,TGTGCCAGTAGCAGGGCTGGGGCCAACGTCCTGACTTTC
TRBJ2-3,TRBV10-2,13,NA,NA,CASKGPSTDTQYF,TGCGCCAGCAAGGGGCCTAGCACAGATACGCAGTATTTT
TRBJ1-1,TRBV4-1,14,few,TRBD1,CASSQDRGPTEAFF,TGCGCCAGCAGCCAGGACAGGGGGCCCACTGAAGCTTTCTTT
TRBJ2-3,TRBV9,15,NA,NA,CASSVGTGSTDTQYF,TGTGCCAGCAGCGTAGGTACAGGGAGCACAGATACGCAGTATTTT
TRBJ1-6,TRBV6-5,14,NA,TRBD1,CASRKGQGARPLHF,TGTGCCAGCCGAAAGGGGCAGGGGGCGAGACCCCTCCACTTT
TRBJ2-1,TRBV7-2,15,once,TRBD1,CASSYPGQTSNEQFF,TGTGCCAGCAGCTACCCGGGACAGACCTCCAATGAGCAGTTCTTC
TRBJ1-2,TRBV30,18,NA,NA,CAWSVSRATKQPNYGYTF,TGTGCCTGGAGTGTATCCAGGGCTACAAAGCAACCTAACTATGGCTACACCTTC
TRBJ2-3,TRBV7-8,14,NA,NA,CASSFEGVTDTQYF,TGTGCCAGCAGCTTCGAGGGGGTGACAGATACGCAGTATTTT
TRBJ2-6,TRBV19,15,few,NA,CASSISVRGANVLTF,TGTGCCAGTAGTATATCTGTACGTGGGGCCAACGTCCTGACTTTC
TRBJ2-3,TRBV6-6,15,NA,NA,CASSYRPPREDTQYF,TGTGCCAGCAGTTACCGGCCTCCCCGTGAGGATACGCAGTATTTT
TRBJ1-2,TRBV6-5,13,few,NA,CASSETVEGGYTF,TGTGCCAGCAGCGAGACAGTCGAGGGCGGCTACACCTTC
TRBJ2-2,TRBV2,14,NA,NA,CASSPLDGTGELFF,TGTGCCAGCAGCCCCCTGGACGGGACCGGGGAGCTGTTTTTT
TRBJ1-1,TRBV27,13,NA,NA,CASSSRLNTEAFF,TGTGCCAGCAGTTCCAGGCTGAACACTGAAGCTTTCTTT
TRBJ2-2,TRBV2,14,NA,TRBD1,CASTLDRVTGELFF,TGTGCCAGCACCTTGGACAGGGTTACCGGGGAGCTGTTTTTT
TRBJ1-2,TRBV7-6,15,NA,TRBD1,CAISLPGQGAGGYTF,TGTGCCATCTCCTTACCGGGACAGGGGGCTGGTGGCTACACCTTC
TRBJ2-3,TRBV15,12,once,NA,CATSRGPDTQYF,TGTGCCACCAGCAGAGGGCCAGATACGCAGTATTTT
TRBJ1-2,TRBV6-5,15,NA,NA,CASSPRAVSLGGYTF,TGTGCCAGCAGCCCCAGGGCAGTTAGCCTGGGGGGCTACACCTTC
TRBJ2-3,TRBV11-2,15,NA,TRBD1,CASNTGTGLTDTQYF,TGTGCCAGCAACACCGGGACAGGATTAACAGATACGCAGTATTTT
TRBJ2-7,TRBV7-2,13,NA,TRBD1,CASSMTGNDEQYF,TGTGCCAGCAGCATGACAGGGAACGACGAGCAGTACTTC
TRBJ1-1,TRBV9,16,few,TRBD1,CASSPVTGTGGTEAFF,TGTGCCAGCAGCCCGGTAACCGGGACAGGGGGCACTGAAGCTTTCTTT
TRBJ2-7,TRBV30,14,once,NA,CAWSVSGGGYEQYF,TGTGCCTGGAGTGTATCGGGGGGCGGATACGAGCAGTACTTC
TRBJ1-5,TRBV5-6,14,NA,TRBD1,CASSLWTGNQPQHF,TGTGCCAGCAGCTTGTGGACAGGGAATCAGCCCCAGCATTTT
TRBJ1-2,TRBV4-3,15,once,NA,CASSRAGDTHYGYTF,TGCGCCAGCAGCCGAGCAGGGGACACCCACTATGGCTACACCTTC
TRBJ2-3,TRBV30,15,NA,TRBD2,CAWSVPAGYTDTQYF,TGTGCCTGGAGTGTACCAGCGGGGTACACAGATACGCAGTATTTT
TRBJ2-5,TRBV2,14,NA,TRBD2,CASSEGLAPLTQYF,TGTGCCAGCAGTGAGGGACTAGCGCCTCTGACCCAGTACTTC
TRBJ1-2,TRBV7-6,14,NA,NA,CASSPSEAARGYTF,TGTGCCAGCAGCCCCTCCGAAGCGGCGAGGGGCTACACCTTC